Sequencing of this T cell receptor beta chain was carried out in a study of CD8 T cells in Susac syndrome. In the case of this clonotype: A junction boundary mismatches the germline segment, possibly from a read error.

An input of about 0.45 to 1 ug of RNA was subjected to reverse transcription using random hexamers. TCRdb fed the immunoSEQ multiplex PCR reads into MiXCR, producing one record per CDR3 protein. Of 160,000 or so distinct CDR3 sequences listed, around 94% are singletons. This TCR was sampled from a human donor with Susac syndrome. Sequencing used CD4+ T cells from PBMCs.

The CDR3 loop reads CSARGGYDDNEQFF. Here the CDR3 DNA reads TGCAGTGCCAGAGGCGGGTACGACGACAATGAGCAGTTCTTC. The chain combines TRBV20-1 with TRBJ2-1; a weak D match, TRBD2 (5 bases). This CDR3 spans 14 amino acids. The germline V gene has CDR1 DFQATT and CDR2 SNEGSKA (reference sequence).